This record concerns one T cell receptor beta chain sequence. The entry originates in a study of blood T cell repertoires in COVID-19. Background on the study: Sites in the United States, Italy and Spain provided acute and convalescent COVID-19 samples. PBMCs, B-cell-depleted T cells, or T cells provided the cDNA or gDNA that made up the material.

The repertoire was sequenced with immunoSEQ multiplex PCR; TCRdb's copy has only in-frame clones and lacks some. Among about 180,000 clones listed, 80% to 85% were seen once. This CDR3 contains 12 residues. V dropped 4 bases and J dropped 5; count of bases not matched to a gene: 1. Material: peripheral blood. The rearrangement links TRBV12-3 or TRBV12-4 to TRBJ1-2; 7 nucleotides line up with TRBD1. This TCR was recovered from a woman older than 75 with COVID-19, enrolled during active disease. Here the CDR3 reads CASSWGQYGYTF. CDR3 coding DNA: TGTGCCAGCAGTTGGGGACAGTATGGCTACACCTTC.